This TCR beta chain was identified in a study of human T cells and chemical hapten exposure. Study-level findings and limits: No alteration of TCRs above 1 in 1000 frequency was seen with DPC sensitization.

Each CDR3 protein gets one entry after TCRdb re-called the RACE reads with MiXCR. The sample has more than 250,000 distinct CDR3 sequences; just under 8% are singletons. This clonotype was seen a few times. The target antigen is unknown. Time point of the sample: pre-sensitization, week 0. The treatment was: therapeutic diphenylcyclopropenone sensitization with weekly scalp DPC. The sequenced sample was whole blood, obtained in connection with sensitization to the hapten diphenylcyclopropenone (DPC). The sequence was collected from a man younger than 30 with alopecia areata. Some clones in this sample may be carry-over from other donors' samples.

The CDR3 DNA sequence: TGTGCCACCAGTGACCCGGGACAGGGGTCAGAGACCCAGTACTTC. This sequence encodes CATSDPGQGSETQYF. The chain uses TRBV24-1 and TRBJ2-5; 10 nucleotides agree with TRBD1. V shed 4 bases, J shed 4 bases, and the junction held 5 bases outside the gene matches. CDR1 is KGHDR, CDR2 SFDVKD, per germline. The CDR3 contains 15 residues.